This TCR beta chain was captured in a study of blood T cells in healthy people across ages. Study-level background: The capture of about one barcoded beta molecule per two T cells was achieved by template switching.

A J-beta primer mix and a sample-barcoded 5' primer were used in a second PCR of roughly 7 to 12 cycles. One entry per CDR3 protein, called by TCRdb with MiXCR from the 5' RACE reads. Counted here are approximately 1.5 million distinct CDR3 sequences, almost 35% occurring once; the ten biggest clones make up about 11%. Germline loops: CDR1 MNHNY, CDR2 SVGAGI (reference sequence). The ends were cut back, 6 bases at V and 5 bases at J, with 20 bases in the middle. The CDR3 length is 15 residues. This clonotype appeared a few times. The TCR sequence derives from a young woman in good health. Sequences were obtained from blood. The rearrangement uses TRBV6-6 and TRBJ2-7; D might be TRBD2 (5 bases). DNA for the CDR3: TGTGCCAGCAGCCGAGACAAATCTAGGCGGGACGAGCAGTACTTC. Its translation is CASSRDKSRRDEQYF.